The next 6 T cell receptor beta chains were all read from a single sample in a study of radiation and T cells in renal cell carcinoma. Assay used: immunoSEQ multiplex PCR; TCRdb lists only in-frame clones, some missing. The sample has about 150,000 clones, roughly 86% seen once. Time point denoted: blood 2 weeks post-SBRT. Treatment described: 15 Gy SBRT to primary tumor, nephrectomy 4 weeks later. Sequenced here: blood, sampled from a patient whose treatment included radiotherapy and nephrectomy. The receptors stem from a woman aged 50 to 60 with renal cell carcinoma.

The V call is TRBV18, the J call TRBJ1-2; TRBD1 is a possible D gene (6 bases). V lost 2 bases and J 6 bases, leaving 13 bases between the germline ends. The CDR3 has 14 amino acids. Germline V gives CDR1 KGHSH, CDR2 LQKENI. CDR3 bases: TGTGCCAGCTCACCAACCCGGGACACCAATGGCTACACCTTC. Protein: CASSPTRDTNGYTF.

This chain uses TRBV6-5 with TRBJ1-2; 9 positions agree with TRBD1. The ends lost 3 bases at V and 5 bases at J; junction bases unmatched: 4. The CDR3 extends over 14 amino acids. The germline gives CDR1 MNHEY, CDR2 SVGAGI. The CDR3 bases are TGTGCCAGCAGTTATTCCGGACAGGGGTATGGCTACACCTTC. Its translation: CASSYSGQGYGYTF.

The rearrangement links TRBV6-5 to TRBJ2-7; a weak D match, TRBD2 (5 bases). Trimming removed 2 bases at V and 4 bases at J, with 18 bases between. Germline CDR1 and CDR2: MNHEY and SVGAGI. The CDR3 runs to 16 residues. The DNA of the CDR3 is TGTGCCAGCAGTTACGCCGGGGTAGGGTTCGCTTACGAGCAGTACTTC. This codes for CASSYAGVGFAYEQYF.

This clone was seen more than once but under ten times. This chain uses TRBV15 with TRBJ1-4, with D tentatively TRBD1 (6 bases). Per germline, CDR1 LNHNV and CDR2 YYDKDF (reference sequence). V was trimmed by 4 bases and J by 5 bases, leaving 14 bases between them. There are 15 residues in the CDR3. The CDR3 DNA reads TGTGCCACCAGCACGGAGGACAGCGTCAATGAAAAACTGTTTTTT. It yields the protein CATSTEDSVNEKLFF.

V gene TRBV7-9 combines with J gene TRBJ2-3; D remains unclear. CDR1 and CDR2 from the germline V gene are SEHNR and FQNEAQ (reference sequence). V lost 3 bases to trimming and J lost 0 bases, with 10 bases between them. CDR3 length: 15 residues. CDR3: CASSLTSTSTDTQYF. The CDR3 nucleotides are TGTGCCAGCAGCTTGACATCGACTAGCACAGATACGCAGTATTTT.

CDR3 bases: TGTGCCAGCAGTGAAAGGGGGACTGGGAATGAGCAGTTCTTC. Amino acid sequence: CASSERGTGNEQFF. This rearrangement joins TRBV6-1 to TRBJ2-1; D may match TRBD1 or TRBD2 (6 bases each). The germline CDR1 and CDR2 sequences are MNHNS and SASEGT. With 2 bases removed from V and 7 bases from J, the gap between germline ends came to 12 bases. The CDR3 totals 14 residues.